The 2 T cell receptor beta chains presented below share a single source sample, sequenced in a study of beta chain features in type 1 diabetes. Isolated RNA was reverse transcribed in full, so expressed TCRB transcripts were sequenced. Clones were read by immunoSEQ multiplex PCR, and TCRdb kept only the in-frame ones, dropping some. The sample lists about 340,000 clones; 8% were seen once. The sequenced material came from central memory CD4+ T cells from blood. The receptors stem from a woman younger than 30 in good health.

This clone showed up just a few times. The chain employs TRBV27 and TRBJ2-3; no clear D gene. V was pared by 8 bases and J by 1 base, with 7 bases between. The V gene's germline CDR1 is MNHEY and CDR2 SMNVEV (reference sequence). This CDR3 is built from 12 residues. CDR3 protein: CASLSRTDTQYF. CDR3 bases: TGTGCCAGCCTTTCCCGCACAGATACGCAGTATTTT.

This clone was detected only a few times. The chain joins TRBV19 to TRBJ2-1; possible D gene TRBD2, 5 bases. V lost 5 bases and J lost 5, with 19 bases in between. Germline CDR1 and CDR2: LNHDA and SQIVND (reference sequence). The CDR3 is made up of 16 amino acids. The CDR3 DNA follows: TGTGCCAGTAGTCCCGGGCTGGCGGGCATTCACAATGAGCAGTTCTTC. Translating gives CASSPGLAGIHNEQFF.